Sequencing of this TCR beta chain was carried out in a study of identifying expanded T cells in peripheral blood. General study results and limits: Technical replicates showed about 1.2 changed clones; roughly two weeks around 15; four weeks 19. Across healthy donors, higher total template counts meant significantly greater approximately two-week count variance.

About this clone itself: The antigen is undetermined.

Germline assignment: CDR1 DFQATT and CDR2 SNEGSKA (reference sequence). Trimming removed 5 bases from V and 9 bases from J, with 11 bases in between. This CDR3 comprises 11 residues. Data came from immunoSEQ multiplex PCR; TCRdb stores just in-frame clones and leaves some out. The sample contains 100,000 or so clones, roughly 91% of which appear only once. Healthy donors had no documented immune events, such as infections, while sampled. The receptor's source is a person aged 18-70 years in good health. Sequenced sample: blood. The chain joins TRBV20-1 to TRBJ2-1; D is undetermined. The CDR3 protein is CSAHITGEQFF. In nucleotides, the CDR3 is TGCAGTGCTCATATAACGGGTGAGCAGTTCTTC.